The clone carrying this T cell receptor (beta chain) showed up many times. What it recognizes is unknown. This sample was taken from a study of T cells after yellow fever vaccination. Study details: In the case of low-cell-number fractions, SMART-Seq v4 Ultra Low Input was used for preparation. Study findings and constraints: The CD4 and CD8 compartments had a small share of their clonotypes in common.

The germline gives CDR1 DFQATT, CDR2 SNEGSKA (reference sequence). V lost 4 bases and J 4 bases, leaving 10 bases between the germline ends. The CDR3 is 12 amino acids. In TCRdb, the 5' RACE reads were re-called with MiXCR into one record per CDR3 protein. The sample holds fewer than 350,000 distinct CDR3 sequences; approximately 4.3% are singletons and the top ten take 15% to 20%. The genes are TRBV20-1 and TRBJ1-2; a weak D match, TRBD1 (6 bases). The clonotype comes from a man aged 18 to 30 who received the YFV17D yellow fever vaccine. The sequences come from PBMCs, collected 15 days after the yellow fever booster vaccination. The CDR3 DNA follows: TGCAGTGCTAAGGGGGAACGCTATGGCTACACCTTC. It specifies CSAKGERYGYTF.